Below are 17 T cell receptor beta chains sequenced from a single sample in a study of cytotoxic CD8 clonotypes in ibrutinib-treated CLL. Here immunoSEQ multiplex PCR was the method, and the copy in TCRdb shows in-frame clones only, minus some. Among approximately 22,000 clones listed, approximately 69% were seen once. The sample consisted of PBMCs, taken before ibrutinib treatment. The receptors come from a human donor with chronic lymphocytic leukemia.

Only a few counts were recorded for this clone. The V and J genes are TRBV6-6 and TRBJ2-7; D might be TRBD1 or TRBD2, each matching 5 bases. CDR1 and CDR2 (germline): MNHNY, SVGAGI (reference sequence). V lost 8 bases and J lost 5, with 10 bases in between. CDR3 length: 11 residues. The CDR3 is CASGDGDEQYF. Here the CDR3 DNA reads TGTGCCAGCGGGGACGGCGACGAGCAGTACTTC.

The rearrangement uses TRBV28 and TRBJ1-5; TRBD1 matches 7 bases. Germline lookup yields CDR1 MDHEN and CDR2 SYDVKM. The CDR3 consists of 14 residues. The V segment lost 6 bases and the J segment 4 bases; nucleotides outside the gene matches: 6. In DNA, the CDR3 is TGTGCCAGCAGAACGGACAGGCTAAATCAGCCCCAGCATTTT. Its protein is CASRTDRLNQPQHF. Combining the CDR3 with reference TRBV28 and TRBJ1-5 gives the whole variable domain DVKVTQSSRYLVKRTGEKVFLECVQDMDHENMFWYRQDPGLGLRLIYFSYDVKMKEKGDIPEGYSVSREKKERFSLILESASTNQTSMYLCASRTDRLNQPQHFGDGTRLSIL.

The chain carries TRBV18 and TRBJ2-1; TRBD1 aligns across 11 bases. In germline, CDR1 is KGHSH, CDR2 LQKENI. With 3 bases clipped from V and 4 bases from J, the junction kept 14 bases outside the gene matches. The CDR3 has 19 amino acids. The CDR3 DNA reads TGTGCCAGCTCACCTGGACAGGGGGCTAGCCTGAAGGGTTACAATGAGCAGTTCTTC. This codes for CASSPGQGASLKGYNEQFF.

The chain uses TRBV19 and TRBJ1-1, with 7 bases fitting TRBD1. Germline trimming cut 5 bases from V and 0 bases from J; bases unmatched to any gene: 6. The CDR3 consists of 15 residues. Germline-derived CDR1 and CDR2 are LNHDA and SQIVND (reference sequence). The CDR3 protein is CASSPGQVMNTEAFF. The CDR3 bases are TGTGCCAGTAGTCCAGGACAGGTGATGAACACTGAAGCTTTCTTT.

The chain has TRBV25-1 and TRBJ2-5; D is possibly TRBD2 (7 bases). The V and J ends lost 3 bases and 5 bases respectively, with 16 bases between them. Germline V gene lookup returns CDR1 MGHDK and CDR2 SYGVNS. This CDR3 comprises 15 residues. CDR3 sequence (DNA): TGTGCCAGCAGTGAGAGGGGGGCCGGGAGGGAGACCCAGTACTTC. Translating gives CASSERGAGRETQYF.

V and J are TRBV10-2 and TRBJ2-2, with no clear D. The CDR3 covers 14 residues. The germline V gene has CDR1 WSHSY and CDR2 SAAADI. Trimming removed 6 bases at V and 0 bases at J, with 8 bases between. CDR3 protein: CASRDKSNTGELFF. CDR3 in DNA: TGCGCCAGCAGGGATAAATCGAACACCGGGGAGCTGTTTTTT.

The V and J genes are TRBV28 and TRBJ1-2; D is uncertain. Germline lookup yields CDR1 MDHEN and CDR2 SYDVKM. The CDR3 spans 11 residues. The ends were cut back, 1 base at V and 12 bases at J, with 9 bases in the middle. Here the CDR3 DNA reads TGTGCCAGCAGTTTATCACCCCCTCACACCTTC. It encodes CASSLSPPHTF.

The rearrangement links TRBV4-1 to TRBJ2-3; 10 nucleotides line up with TRBD1. In germline, CDR1 is MGHRA, CDR2 YSYEKL. Losses at the gene ends were 3 bases for V and 1 base for J; bases not matched to a gene: 4. This CDR3 is built from 16 residues. The CDR3 is CASSQRQGAGTDTQYF. The DNA for the CDR3 is TGCGCCAGCAGCCAGCGACAGGGGGCTGGCACAGATACGCAGTATTTT.

The V gene is TRBV19, the J gene TRBJ2-7; maybe TRBD2 (6 bases). The CDR3 extends over 13 amino acids. The germline CDR1 and CDR2 sequences are LNHDA and SQIVND (reference sequence). Between the trimmed V and J ends, which lost 0 bases and 6 bases, there was a span of 9 bases. This CDR3 reads CASSIDFGGEQYF. CDR3 sequence (DNA): TGTGCCAGTAGTATAGATTTCGGGGGCGAGCAGTACTTC. Together with reference TRBV19 and TRBJ2-7, the CDR3 gives the full variable domain: DGGITQSPKYLFRKEGQNVTLSCEQNLNHDAMYWYRQDPGQGLRLIYYSQIVNDFQKGDIAEGYSVSREKKESFPLTVTSAQKNPTAFYLCASSIDFGGEQYFGPGTRLTVT.

The chain combines TRBV2 with TRBJ2-1; 9 bases match TRBD1. This CDR3 has 15 residues. V trimming: 6 bases; J trimming: 4 bases; junction bases outside the gene matches: 7. The V gene's germline CDR1 is SNHLY and CDR2 FYNNEI. The CDR3 sequence: CASSTGTGQYNEQFF. In nucleotides, the CDR3 is TGTGCCAGCAGCACCGGGACAGGGCAATACAATGAGCAGTTCTTC.

This chain uses TRBV10-3 with TRBJ2-5; 7 bases align to TRBD2. V lost 10 bases to trimming and J lost 2 bases; unmatched junction nucleotides: 10. Germline V gene lookup returns CDR1 ENHRY and CDR2 SYGVKD. This CDR3 contains 14 residues. The chain's CDR3 is CASGASSGQETQYF. CDR3 in DNA: TGTGCCAGCGGGGCGTCTAGCGGACAAGAGACCCAGTACTTC.

The CDR3, as DNA: TGTGCCAGCAGTCGGGACAGGGGGGAGACCCAGTACTTC. Translating gives CASSRDRGETQYF. The chain joins TRBV2 to TRBJ2-5; 11 nucleotides align to TRBD1. CDR3 length: 13 amino acids. V shed 5 bases and J 5 bases; nucleotides not matched to a gene: 1. The V gene's germline CDR1 is SNHLY and CDR2 FYNNEI.

The rearrangement links TRBV5-1 to TRBJ2-3; D is possibly TRBD2 (6 bases). The V and J ends lost 5 bases and 2 bases respectively, with 21 bases between them. Per the germline V gene, CDR1 is SGHRS and CDR2 is YFSETQ. This CDR3 has 17 amino acids. CDR3 in DNA: TGCGCCAGCAGAAGTGCCTGGGGGGTAGGGTTCACAGATACGCAGTATTTT. This gives the protein CASRSAWGVGFTDTQYF.

The sample holds a few counts of this clone. The V gene is TRBV19, the J gene TRBJ1-2, with TRBD1 identical over 10 bases. J lost 8 bases, V lost 3 bases, and 6 bases had no gene match. Germline-derived CDR1 and CDR2 are LNHDA and SQIVND (reference sequence). The CDR3 contains 14 residues. CDR3 nucleotide sequence: TGTGCCAGTAGTATCTCCGGGACAGGGGACGGCTACACCTTC. Residues: CASSISGTGDGYTF. The full variable domain, completed using reference TRBV19 and TRBJ1-2, is DGGITQSPKYLFRKEGQNVTLSCEQNLNHDAMYWYRQDPGQGLRLIYYSQIVNDFQKGDIAEGYSVSREKKESFPLTVTSAQKNPTAFYLCASSISGTGDGYTFGSGTRLTVV.

This clone has just one count. The CDR3 bases are TGCGCCAGCAGCCAAGATCGTTCGTACACCGGGGAGCTGTTTTTT. As protein: CASSQDRSYTGELFF. The chain combines TRBV4-3 with TRBJ2-2; D unclear. The CDR3 consists of 15 residues. Trimming shortened V by 0 bases and J by 3 bases, and 8 bases separated the two germline ends. Germline V gene data show CDR1 as LGHNA and CDR2 as YSLEER.

This clone was counted a single time. The rearrangement uses TRBV30 and TRBJ2-3; 9 bases align to TRBD2. The CDR3 totals 15 residues. Trimming removed 2 bases from V and 4 bases from J; junction bases left unmatched: 7. Per germline, CDR1 GTSNPN and CDR2 SVGIG (reference sequence). CDR3 region: CAWSSAGGEADTQYF. CDR3 sequence (DNA): TGTGCCTGGAGTTCAGCGGGAGGCGAGGCAGATACGCAGTATTTT.

The chain joins TRBV29-1 to TRBJ2-7; 8 bases match TRBD1. With V trimmed by 2 bases and J by 3 bases, 0 bases remained unmatched. Germline V gene data show CDR1 as SQVTM and CDR2 as ANQGSEA. The CDR3 is 12 residues long. CDR3 in DNA: TGCAGCGTTGAAACAGGGGGCTACGAGCAGTACTTC. Its translation is CSVETGGYEQYF.